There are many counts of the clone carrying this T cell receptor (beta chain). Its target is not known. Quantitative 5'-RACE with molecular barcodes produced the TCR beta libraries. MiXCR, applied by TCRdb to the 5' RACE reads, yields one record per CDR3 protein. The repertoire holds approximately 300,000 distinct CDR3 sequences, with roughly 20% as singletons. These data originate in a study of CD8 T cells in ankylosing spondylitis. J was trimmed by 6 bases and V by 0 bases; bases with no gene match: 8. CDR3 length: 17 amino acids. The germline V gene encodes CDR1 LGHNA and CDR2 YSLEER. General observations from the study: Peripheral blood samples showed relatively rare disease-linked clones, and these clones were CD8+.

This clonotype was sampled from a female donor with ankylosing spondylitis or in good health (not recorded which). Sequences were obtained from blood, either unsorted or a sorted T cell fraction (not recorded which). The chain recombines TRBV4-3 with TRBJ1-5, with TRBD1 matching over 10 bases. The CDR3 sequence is CASSQDRRTGGIQPQHF. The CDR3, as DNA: TGCGCCAGCAGCCAAGATCGACGGACAGGGGGAATTCAGCCCCAGCATTTT.